Below, 30 T cell receptor beta chains from the same sample are listed, as sequenced in a study of CD8 T cells in ankylosing spondylitis. General study results and limits: A TCR beta motif of 7 to 9 highly homologous variants seemed to mark ankylosing spondylitis blood.

TCRdb called the 5' RACE reads again in MiXCR, with one record for every CDR3 protein. The sample has 750,000 to 850,000 distinct CDR3 sequences; 10% to 15% are singletons. No antigen is known for these receptors. Sequencing input: blood, either unsorted or a sorted T cell fraction (not recorded which). The origin of the receptors is a male donor with ankylosing spondylitis.

The genes are TRBV15 and TRBJ2-5, with 8 bases identical to TRBD1. Germline V gene sequence: CDR1 LNHNV, CDR2 YYDKDF (reference sequence). CDR3 size: 15 residues. After removal of 5 bases from V and 5 bases from J, the junction contained 10 bases not matched to a gene. CDR3 protein: CATSAGQGRGETQYF. As DNA, the CDR3 is TGTGCCACCAGCGCTGGACAGGGCAGAGGGGAGACCCAGTACTTC.

This clonotype appeared a few times. This chain connects TRBV5-1 to TRBJ2-7; 8 bases match TRBD2. The CDR3 contains 16 residues. Germline trimming cut 0 bases from V and 0 bases from J; bases unmatched to any gene: 5. The germline gives CDR1 SGHRS, CDR2 YFSETQ. CDR3: CASSLVSGVLSYEQYF. The DNA for the CDR3 is TGCGCCAGCAGCTTGGTTAGCGGGGTTCTCTCCTACGAGCAGTACTTC.

This clonotype came up a few times. V is TRBV2 and J is TRBJ2-1, with a weak D call TRBD1 (5 bases). This CDR3 comprises 15 residues. Trimming left V 6 bases short and J 1 base short, with 13 bases between. The germline V gene has CDR1 SNHLY and CDR2 FYNNEI. Written as DNA, the CDR3 is TGTGCCAGCAGAAAACAGGCCCCTTCCTACAATGAGCAGTTCTTC. It encodes CASRKQAPSYNEQFF.

This clonotype was counted only a few times. V is TRBV5-1 and J is TRBJ1-5; the D gene is possibly TRBD1 (5 bases). V was clipped by 4 bases and J by 0 bases, with 23 bases between them. There are 19 residues in the CDR3. Germline values: CDR1 SGHRS, CDR2 YFSETQ. The CDR3 is CASSPFQSRQRGSNQPQHF. Here the CDR3 DNA reads TGCGCCAGCAGCCCCTTCCAATCGAGACAAAGGGGTAGCAATCAGCCCCAGCATTTT. Using reference TRBV5-1 and TRBJ1-5 for the parts outside the CDR3, the full variable domain is KAGVTQTPRYLIKTRGQQVTLSCSPISGHRSVSWYQQTPGQGLQFLFEYFSETQRNKGNFPGRFSGRQFSNSRSEMNVSTLELGDSALYLCASSPFQSRQRGSNQPQHFGDGTRLSIL.

There are many counts of this clonotype. The chain is built from TRBV6-1 and TRBJ2-1, with D perhaps matching TRBD1 (6 bases). The CDR3 loop spans 16 amino acids. Per the germline V gene, CDR1 is MNHNS and CDR2 is SASEGT. V dropped 6 bases and J dropped 4 bases, with 19 bases sitting between them. Here the CDR3 DNA reads TGTGCCAGCAGCTTTACCGGGACACCTACGTACAATGAGCAGTTCTTC. As protein: CASSFTGTPTYNEQFF.

The CDR3 nucleotides read TGTGCCAGCAGCTTACTAGCGGGAGTGGGTGAGCAGTACTTC. Amino acids: CASSLLAGVGEQYF. V gene TRBV11-2 combines with J gene TRBJ2-7, with 10 bases that match TRBD2. CDR3 length: 14 residues. Germline V gene sequence: CDR1 SGHAT, CDR2 FQNNGV. J was trimmed by 7 bases and V by 2 bases; bases with no gene match: 5. Variable domain in full (rest from reference TRBV11-2 and TRBJ2-7): EAGVAQSPRYKIIEKRQSVAFWCNPISGHATLYWYQQILGQGPKLLIQFQNNGVVDDSQLPKDRFSAERLKGVDSTLKIQPAKLEDSAVYLCASSLLAGVGEQYFGPGTRLTVT.

This clonotype has more than one count but fewer than ten. The rearrangement uses TRBV29-1 and TRBJ2-7; D unclear. Germline CDR1 is SQVTM and CDR2 is ANQGSEA. The V end was cut by 5 bases, the J end by 0 bases, with 14 bases between. This CDR3 has 14 residues. CDR3 in DNA: TGCAGCGTTCTCATTGACCGATACTCCTACGAGCAGTACTTC. This sequence encodes CSVLIDRYSYEQYF.

The table lists this clonotype with many counts. The rearrangement uses TRBV4-3 and TRBJ1-2; D not resolved. CDR1 LGHNA and CDR2 YSLEER come from the germline V gene. The V end lost 1 base, the J end lost 5 bases, and 11 bases lay between the germline ends. The CDR3 covers 14 residues. The CDR3 sequence is CASSQGWTEYGYTF. DNA for the CDR3: TGCGCCAGCAGCCAAGGATGGACCGAGTATGGCTACACCTTC.

The chain has TRBV12-3 or TRBV12-4 and TRBJ1-1; D unclear. Trimming shortened V by 7 bases and J by 5 bases, and 11 bases separated the two germline ends. The CDR3 runs 12 residues. CDR3 nucleotide sequence: TGTGCCAGCAACCTAAGAGAGACTGAAGCTTTCTTT. Protein product: CASNLRETEAFF.

The chain employs TRBV5-5 and TRBJ2-3; D might be TRBD1 or TRBD2, each matching 6 bases. The CDR3 runs 14 residues. With 5 bases removed from V and 3 bases from J, the gap between germline ends came to 13 bases. Germline values: CDR1 SGHKS, CDR2 YYEKEE (reference sequence). CDR3 DNA sequence: TGTGCCAGCAGGCTTGGGGGGCAAACAGATACGCAGTATTTT. It codes for CASRLGGQTDTQYF.

This clonotype was detected a few times. The genes are TRBV6-1 and TRBJ2-5; D may be TRBD2 (7 bases). CDR3 length: 14 residues. The germline V gene has CDR1 MNHNS and CDR2 SASEGT. Trimming removed 10 bases from V and 4 bases from J, with 19 bases in between. The CDR3 bases are TGTGCCATCAACACCAGGGGAGGGGGAGAGACCCAGTACTTC. Residues: CAINTRGGGETQYF.

The rearrangement joins TRBV12-3 or TRBV12-4 to TRBJ2-3; 8 positions match TRBD2. The V and J ends lost 7 bases and 2 bases, in that order; junction bases with no gene match: 5. There are 14 residues in the CDR3. The CDR3: CASTLLAVTDTQYF. The CDR3 DNA sequence: TGTGCCAGCACCCTACTAGCGGTCACAGATACGCAGTATTTT.

This rearrangement joins TRBV21-1 to TRBJ1-1. TRBV21-1 constitutes a pseudogene. This CDR3 contains 12 residues. CDR3 coding DNA: TGTGCCAGCAAAGGTGGGTCGACTGAAGCTTTCTTT. This sequence encodes CASKGGSTEAFF.

V and J are TRBV20-1 and TRBJ1-1, with D unclear. The CDR3 sequence is 14 residues long. CDR1 and CDR2 (germline): DFQATT, SNEGSKA (reference sequence). The V end was cut by 1 base, the J end by 3 bases, with 12 bases between. CDR3 nucleotides: TGCAGTGCTAGAGTTCGTTTAGGGCACACTGAAGCTTTCTTT. Protein product: CSARVRLGHTEAFF.

This clonotype was counted a few times. The chain links TRBV6-4 to TRBJ1-1; D remains unclear. Germline CDR1 is MRHNA and CDR2 is SNTAGT. The CDR3 has 15 residues. Trimming removed 0 bases from V and 4 bases from J, with 12 bases in between. Here the CDR3 DNA reads TGTGCCAGCAGTGACTCTGCGGGTTGGACCACTGAAGCTTTCTTT. Translated, it gives CASSDSAGWTTEAFF.

As concerns this clonotype: A much larger clone is a single base away; this may be a read error. V usage is TRBV7-9 and J usage is TRBJ2-7, with D possibly being TRBD1 (5 bases). The CDR3 length is 13 residues. The V end was cut by 1 base, the J end by 2 bases, with 6 bases between. Germline lookup yields CDR1 SEHNR and CDR2 FQNEAQ (reference sequence). CDR3: CASSLVQAYEQYF. In DNA, the CDR3 is TGTGCCAGCAGCTTAGTACAGGCCTACGAGCAGTACTTC.

This clonotype was seen repeatedly, ten times or more. The rearrangement uses TRBV7-2 and TRBJ2-1; 9 nucleotides agree with TRBD2. Germline CDR1 SGHTA, CDR2 FQGNSA. The junction had 6 bases not matched to a gene; V was cut back by 3 bases and J by 6 bases. This CDR3 has 15 residues. This CDR3 is CASSFLAGVANEQFF. The CDR3 coding sequence is TGTGCCAGCAGCTTTTTAGCGGGAGTCGCCAATGAGCAGTTCTTC. The variable domain in full, completed from reference TRBV7-2 and TRBJ2-1, reads GAGVSQSPSNKVTEKGKDVELRCDPISGHTALYWYRQSLGQGLEFLIYFQGNSAPDKSGLPSDRFSAERTGGSVSTLTIQRTQQEDSAVYLCASSFLAGVANEQFFGPGTRLTVL.

This clonotype turned up a few times. The CDR3 DNA reads as TGTGCCAGCAGTTCAGGGTCTGCCAACGTCCTGACTTTC. This gives the protein CASSSGSANVLTF. J is TRBJ2-6 and V is TRBV6-6, with D possibly being TRBD1 (5 bases). Germline CDR1 MNHNY, CDR2 SVGAGI (reference sequence). The CDR3 is 13 residues long. The V end was cut by 4 bases, the J end by 7 bases, with 8 bases between.

In this sample, this clonotype turned up a few times. The CDR3 reads CASSQGGRNTEAFF. CDR3 nucleotides: TGTGCCAGCAGCCAAGGTGGCAGGAACACTGAAGCTTTCTTT. The rearrangement uses TRBV4-2 and TRBJ1-1; D is ambiguous. The ends were cut back, 1 base at V and 1 base at J, with 7 bases in the middle. This CDR3 is built from 14 residues. Germline V gives CDR1 LGHNA, CDR2 YNFKEQ.

This clonotype was seen many times. CDR3 in amino acids: CASSFQGQFF. CDR3 coding DNA: TGTGCCAGCAGCTTTCAGGGTCAGTTCTTC. The chain employs TRBV5-5 and TRBJ2-1; possible D gene TRBD1, 5 bases. Trimming pared 2 bases from V and 13 bases from J, leaving 7 bases between. Per the germline V gene, CDR1 is SGHKS and CDR2 is YYEKEE (reference sequence). This CDR3 spans 10 amino acids.

This sequence joins TRBV12-3 or TRBV12-4 and TRBJ1-2; 7 nucleotides line up with TRBD1. The CDR3 contains 14 residues. The J segment lost 9 bases and the V segment lost 7 bases, leaving 14 bases of the junction unmatched. The CDR3 sequence is CASKSSGTARSYTF. In nucleotides, the CDR3 is TGTGCCAGCAAATCGTCCGGGACAGCGCGGAGCTACACCTTC.

In its sample, this clonotype was seen many times. The chain employs TRBV7-2 and TRBJ2-7; TRBD2 is a possible D gene (7 bases). Trimming left V 5 bases short and J 4 bases short, with 15 bases between. The CDR3 is 14 residues long. Germline CDR1 reads SGHTA; CDR2 reads FQGNSA. CDR3 region: CASSQQGGRYEQYF. The CDR3 DNA reads as TGTGCCAGCAGCCAACAGGGAGGGAGATACGAGCAGTACTTC.

The sample holds a few counts of this clonotype. The V call is TRBV29-1, the J call TRBJ1-2; D unresolved. Germline CDR1 and CDR2: SQVTM and ANQGSEA. This CDR3 is built from 12 residues. Between the trimmed V and J ends, which lost 5 bases and 4 bases, there was a span of 11 bases. CDR3 sequence reads: CSVTDGGYGYTF. The CDR3 nucleotides read TGCAGCGTTACGGACGGCGGCTATGGCTACACCTTC.

This clonotype was counted a few times. The CDR3 spells CSAIALGLAAYNEQFF. The CDR3 region has the DNA TGCAGTGCTATCGCCCTCGGGCTAGCGGCCTACAATGAGCAGTTCTTC. The V gene is TRBV20-1, the J gene TRBJ2-1; TRBD2 agrees at 7 bases. The CDR3 runs 16 residues. Trimming cost V 4 bases and J 2 bases; bases outside gene matches: 11. Germline V gene sequence: CDR1 DFQATT, CDR2 SNEGSKA (reference sequence).

This clonotype was counted a few times. This chain connects TRBV4-3 to TRBJ2-3; D remains unclear. The germline V gene has CDR1 LGHNA and CDR2 YSLEER. This CDR3 has 16 amino acids. The V and J ends lost 1 base and 0 bases respectively, with 11 bases between them. This chain's CDR3 is CASSQGADLSTDTQYF. The CDR3 DNA sequence: TGCGCCAGCAGCCAAGGGGCAGACCTTAGCACAGATACGCAGTATTTT.

This clonotype was recorded a few times. The chain uses TRBV10-3 and TRBJ2-1; 10 nucleotides match TRBD2. The CDR3 sequence is 16 residues long. Losses at the gene ends were 4 bases for V and 3 bases for J; bases not matched to a gene: 6. Germline CDR1 is ENHRY and CDR2 is SYGVKD. CDR3 coding DNA: TGTGCCATCAGTGGCCTGAGCGGGGGGGGCTACAATGAGCAGTTCTTC. This codes for CAISGLSGGGYNEQFF.

This clonotype came up a few times. This chain uses TRBV12-3 or TRBV12-4 with TRBJ1-2; D unclear. This CDR3 has 13 amino acids. Trimming removed 5 bases at V and 6 bases at J, with 13 bases between. The CDR3 is CASSPRGSDGYTF. Written as DNA, the CDR3 is TGTGCCAGCAGTCCTCGTGGATCTGATGGCTACACCTTC.

The sample holds many counts of this clonotype. The genes are TRBV7-2 and TRBJ2-1; TRBD2 agrees at 7 bases. CDR1 is SGHTA, CDR2 FQGNSA, per germline. CDR3 size: 13 residues. Losses at the gene ends were 5 bases for V and 10 bases for J; bases not matched to a gene: 8. In DNA form, the CDR3 reads TGTGCCAGCAGCCCCAGGACTAGAGAGGAGCAGTTCTTC. Its translation: CASSPRTREEQFF.

The rearrangement joins TRBV7-2 to TRBJ2-1; 7 bases are a match to TRBD2. The germline V gene has CDR1 SGHTA and CDR2 FQGNSA. CDR3 length: 13 amino acids. The V and J ends lost 6 bases and 14 bases, in that order; junction bases with no gene match: 13. The DNA for the CDR3 is TGTGCCAGCAGACCGATTAGCGGGTCCGATGAGTTCTTC. It yields the protein CASRPISGSDEFF.

This clonotype appeared many times. The chain is built from TRBV6-5 and TRBJ1-5, with 7 bases that match TRBD1. After removal of 2 bases from V and 0 bases from J, the junction contained 10 bases not matched to a gene. This CDR3 is 18 amino acids long. In germline, CDR1 is MNHEY, CDR2 SVGAGI. Here the CDR3 reads CASSYPYGTDYSNQPQHF. CDR3 sequence (DNA): TGTGCCAGCAGTTACCCGTACGGGACAGACTATAGCAATCAGCCCCAGCATTTT.